The next 25 T cell receptor beta chains were all read from a single sample in a study of T cell repertoires in cytomegalovirus infection. TCRdb called the reads again in MiXCR, with one record for every CDR3 protein. The sample lists some 500,000 distinct CDR3 sequences; around 40% were seen once. These TCRs are of unknown antigen specificity. This material consisted of cultured PBMCs, taken from culture after CMV antigen stimulation. These receptor sequences come from a human donor in good health (CMV status not recorded). Some clones in this sample may be carry-over from other donors' samples.

CDR3 in DNA: TGTGCCAGCAGCTCTTACTATGGTGATACGCAGTATTTT. Translated: CASSSYYGDTQYF. The chain couples TRBV14 to TRBJ2-3, with no clear D. CDR1 is SGHDN, CDR2 FVKESK, per germline. The ends were cut back, 5 bases at V and 6 bases at J, with 12 bases in the middle. CDR3 length equals 13 residues. The variable domain in full, completed from reference TRBV14 and TRBJ2-3, reads EAGVTQFPSHSVIEKGQTVTLRCDPISGHDNLYWYRRVMGKEIKFLLHFVKESKQDESGMPNNRFLAERTGGTYSTLKVQPAELEDSGVYFCASSSYYGDTQYFGPGTRLTVL.

V gene TRBV7-6 combines with J gene TRBJ1-2; possible D gene TRBD1, 5 bases. This CDR3 comprises 13 residues. Germline V gene lookup returns CDR1 SGHVS and CDR2 FNYEAQ. V gave up 5 bases and J gave up 8 bases, with 15 bases separating them. The CDR3 DNA reads as TGTGCCAGCAGCGAACAGGCTGGAAGAGGCTACACCTTC. This translates into CASSEQAGRGYTF.

This clonotype was seen a handful of times. The chain employs TRBV27 and TRBJ1-1; 9 bases map to TRBD1. V was clipped by 5 bases and J by 6 bases; unmatched bases: 10. The CDR3 runs 15 residues. CDR1 is MNHEY and CDR2 is SMNVEV in the germline V gene (reference sequence). Written as DNA, the CDR3 is TGTGCCAGCAGTCCCTACAGGGGGCGGCTCGCTGAAGCTTTCTTT. Its translation: CASSPYRGRLAEAFF.

V is TRBV4-3 and J is TRBJ2-7; 9 positions match TRBD2. The CDR3 is made up of 15 amino acids. The J segment lost 6 bases and the V segment lost 4 bases, leaving 10 bases of the junction unmatched. Germline CDR1 LGHNA, CDR2 YSLEER. The CDR3 DNA follows: TGCGCCAGCAGCCGGGTGGTTAGCGGGAGAGGCGAGCAGTACTTC. Translated: CASSRVVSGRGEQYF.

Only a few counts were recorded for this clonotype. The chain combines TRBV7-6 with TRBJ2-1; D tentatively fits TRBD1 or TRBD2 (6 bases each). Trimming took off 5 bases at V and 5 bases at J, with 16 bases between the two ends. Germline values: CDR1 SGHVS, CDR2 FNYEAQ. The CDR3 contains 15 residues. The CDR3 loop is CASSPADGGNNEQFF. The CDR3 DNA reads TGTGCCAGCAGCCCCGCCGACGGGGGCAACAATGAGCAGTTCTTC. The variable domain in full, with the rest retrieved from reference TRBV7-6 and TRBJ2-1, is GAGVSQSPRYKVTKRGQDVALRCDPISGHVSLYWYRQALGQGPEFLTYFNYEAQQDKSGLPNDRFSAERPEGSISTLTIQRTEQRDSAMYRCASSPADGGNNEQFFGPGTRLTVL.

V gene TRBV11-1 combines with J gene TRBJ2-2, with 13 bases matching TRBD2. V shed 4 bases and J 7 bases; nucleotides not matched to a gene: 12. Germline V lookup: CDR1 SGHAT, CDR2 FQDESV (reference sequence). This CDR3 is 18 amino acids long. The DNA of the CDR3 is TGTGCCAGCAGCTACCCAAGACTAGCGGGGGGCCGAAGCGGGGAGCTGTTTTTT. As protein: CASSYPRLAGGRSGELFF.

This clonotype has a handful of counts. The gene calls are TRBV12-3 or TRBV12-4 and TRBJ1-2, with D perhaps TRBD1 (5 bases). The V and J ends lost 4 bases and 6 bases respectively, with 12 bases between them. The CDR3 has 13 amino acids. The CDR3 loop reads CASSSRVLNGYTF. The CDR3 DNA is TGTGCCAGCAGTTCCAGGGTTCTAAATGGCTACACCTTC.

The chain recombines TRBV19 with TRBJ2-7; TRBD1 matches 7 bases. J was trimmed by 4 bases and V by 3 bases; bases with no gene match: 6. Germline V gives CDR1 LNHDA, CDR2 SQIVND (reference sequence). The CDR3 runs to 14 residues. The CDR3 protein is CASSISDRAYEQYF. CDR3 DNA sequence: TGTGCCAGTAGTATCAGCGACAGGGCGTACGAGCAGTACTTC.

This clonotype was seen more than once but under ten times. The chain has TRBV12-5 and TRBJ1-6; no clear D gene. The germline CDR1 and CDR2 sequences are LGHNT and FRNRAP. The CDR3 runs to 17 residues. Trimming took off 7 bases at V and 6 bases at J, with 22 bases between the two ends. In DNA form, the CDR3 reads TGTGCTAGTGATCACCCTCCAAGGGTTTGGGCTAATTCACCCCTCCACTTT. It yields the protein CASDHPPRVWANSPLHF.

The chain carries TRBV12-5 and TRBJ2-5, with D tentatively TRBD1 (5 bases). With 1 base removed from V and 0 bases from J, the gap between germline ends came to 15 bases. The germline CDR1 and CDR2 sequences are LGHNT and FRNRAP. The CDR3 contains 17 residues. The CDR3 bases are TGTGCTAGTGGTTTGGCGACAGATTTCCAGTACCAAGAGACCCAGTACTTC. Residues: CASGLATDFQYQETQYF.

In its sample, this clonotype was seen a few times. This rearrangement joins TRBV7-2 to TRBJ1-2, with D perhaps TRBD1 (6 bases). This CDR3 is built from 14 residues. Trimming took off 5 bases at V and 8 bases at J, with 18 bases between the two ends. Germline CDR1 and CDR2: SGHTA and FQGNSA. This chain's CDR3 is CASSRPGRGLGYTF. DNA of the CDR3: TGTGCCAGCAGCCGACCGGGCAGGGGACTGGGCTACACCTTC.

In its sample, this clonotype was seen a few times. The chain uses TRBV5-4 and TRBJ1-3; D remains unclear. V gave up 4 bases and J gave up 4 bases, with 9 bases separating them. The CDR3 is 13 amino acids. From germline, CDR1 is SGHNT and CDR2 YYREEE (reference sequence). CDR3 bases: TGTGCCAGCAGCCCGGGAGCCGGAAACACCATATATTTT. This translates into CASSPGAGNTIYF.

This clonotype appeared a few times. This sequence joins TRBV28 and TRBJ2-6; D perhaps matches TRBD2 (7 bases). Trimming left V 5 bases short and J 2 bases short, with 19 bases between. The germline V gene encodes CDR1 MDHEN and CDR2 SYDVKM. This CDR3 is built from 18 residues. CDR3 loop: CASSLSGGAGPGANVLTF. CDR3 coding DNA: TGTGCCAGCAGTCTTTCGGGGGGCGCGGGGCCTGGGGCCAACGTCCTGACTTTC.

The rearrangement joins TRBV7-9 to TRBJ1-6; D might be TRBD1 (5 bases). CDR1 SEHNR and CDR2 FQNEAQ come from the germline V gene (reference sequence). The CDR3 covers 14 residues. Trimming cost V 3 bases and J 10 bases, with 13 bases left between them. CDR3 sequence reads: CASSFDTGWSPLHF. The DNA for the CDR3 is TGTGCCAGCAGCTTTGATACAGGATGGTCACCCCTCCACTTT.

The chain joins TRBV7-9 to TRBJ2-2; 8 positions agree with TRBD1. Germline loops: CDR1 SEHNR, CDR2 FQNEAQ (reference sequence). After removal of 5 bases from V and 5 bases from J, the junction contained 19 bases not matched to a gene. The CDR3 is made up of 19 amino acids. In nucleotides, the CDR3 is TGTGCCAGCAGCGATGGTCGGCCTCCAGGGGGCAAACCGACCGGGGAGCTGTTTTTT. Protein: CASSDGRPPGGKPTGELFF.

This clonotype was detected ten times or more. The V call is TRBV7-2, the J call TRBJ2-1, with D hard to call. Germline V CDR1 and CDR2: SGHTA, FQGNSA. Trimming took off 5 bases at V and 9 bases at J, with 8 bases between the two ends. The CDR3 is 11 residues long. CDR3 protein: CASSLRSEQFF. DNA for the CDR3: TGTGCCAGCAGCCTGAGGAGTGAGCAGTTCTTC.

This clonotype has just a few counts. The gene calls are TRBV4-3 and TRBJ2-7; 8 bases are shared with TRBD2. CDR3 length: 14 residues. Germline CDR1 is LGHNA and CDR2 is YSLEER. Trimming at V came to 1 base and at J to 7 bases, leaving 6 bases not matched to a gene. CDR3 nucleotide sequence: TGCGCCAGCAGCCAAGGCTCTAGCGGGTGGGAGCAGTACTTC. This codes for CASSQGSSGWEQYF.

This clonotype was counted ten times or more. The rearrangement links TRBV7-2 to TRBJ1-4; 8 bases match TRBD1. Germline V gives CDR1 SGHTA, CDR2 FQGNSA. V was clipped by 5 bases and J by 4 bases; unmatched bases: 3. There are 14 residues in the CDR3. DNA of the CDR3: TGTGCCAGCAGCCGGACAGGGAATAATGAAAAACTGTTTTTT. It specifies CASSRTGNNEKLFF.

The chain joins TRBV19 to TRBJ1-2, with TRBD1 matching over 8 bases. There are 13 residues in the CDR3. Per germline, CDR1 LNHDA and CDR2 SQIVND (reference sequence). V was clipped by 8 bases and J by 5 bases; unmatched bases: 7. The CDR3 loop reads CASSRTGHYGYTF. The CDR3, as DNA: TGTGCCAGTTCCCGGACAGGGCATTATGGCTACACCTTC.

The V and J genes are TRBV12-3 or TRBV12-4 and TRBJ2-3; D not certain. V was shortened by 2 bases and J by 6 bases, with 15 bases between the two germline ends. This CDR3 has 15 amino acids. The chain's CDR3 is CASSLPLGPHDTQYF. DNA for the CDR3: TGTGCCAGCAGTTTACCCCTAGGACCTCACGATACGCAGTATTTT.

The chain links TRBV6-6 to TRBJ2-5; 9 bases are a match to TRBD1. Unmatched junction bases numbered 4, after V lost 0 bases and J lost 5 bases. In germline, CDR1 is MNHNY, CDR2 SVGAGI (reference sequence). CDR3 length: 15 amino acids. Written as DNA, the CDR3 is TGTGCCAGCAGTTACTCGCGACAGGGGGGGGAGACCCAGTACTTC. This sequence encodes CASSYSRQGGETQYF.

There are a few counts of this clonotype. The chain combines TRBV4-1 with TRBJ2-7, with D possibly being TRBD2 (6 bases). This CDR3 has 16 residues. Germline loops: CDR1 MGHRA, CDR2 YSYEKL. The ends were cut back, 0 bases at V and 2 bases at J, with 14 bases in the middle. CDR3 in DNA: TGCGCCAGCAGCCAAGAAGCGGGCCCCGGGACCTACGAGCAGTACTTC. Protein product: CASSQEAGPGTYEQYF.

The gene calls are TRBV20-1 and TRBJ2-7; 7 bases align to TRBD2. V was clipped by 1 base and J by 4 bases; unmatched bases: 4. Looked up from germline, CDR1 is DFQATT and CDR2 is SNEGSKA (reference sequence). This CDR3 spans 13 amino acids. In DNA, the CDR3 is TGCAGTGCTAGAGCCATGGGAGGGTACGAGCAGTACTTC. This gives the protein CSARAMGGYEQYF.

This clonotype was detected only a few times. The CDR3 reads CASSLAQGVGYEQFF. The CDR3 region has the DNA TGTGCCAGCAGCTTAGCGCAAGGCGTCGGCTATGAGCAGTTCTTC. The chain couples TRBV7-2 to TRBJ2-1; no firm D call. The CDR3 sequence is 15 residues long. Germline loops: CDR1 SGHTA, CDR2 FQGNSA. The V end lost 0 bases, the J end lost 8 bases, and 14 bases lay between the germline ends.

This clonotype turned up a few times. This chain joins TRBV11-2 and TRBJ1-6; the D is unclear. With 3 bases removed from V and 8 bases from J, the gap between germline ends came to 8 bases. Germline CDR1 is SGHAT and CDR2 is FQNNGV. CDR3 length equals 13 residues. As DNA, the CDR3 is TGTGCCAGCAGCTTCCTGCTGGATTCACCCCTCCACTTT. Encoded protein: CASSFLLDSPLHF.